Described below is a single T cell receptor (beta chain) sequence and its context. The repertoire was sequenced with immunoSEQ multiplex PCR; TCRdb's copy has only in-frame clones and lacks some. This table has 45,000 or so clones, approximately 86% appearing once. This sample was included in a study of blood T cell repertoires in COVID-19. At the level of the study: PBMCs, B-cell-depleted T cells, or T cells provided the cDNA or gDNA that made up the material.

Material: peripheral blood. The TCR was taken from a human donor in a cohort sampled during active COVID-19.

This CDR3 reads CATGTGNTEAFF. CDR3 nucleotide sequence: TGTGCCACAGGGACAGGGAACACTGAAGCTTTCTTT. The chain has TRBV15 and TRBJ1-1, with 8 bases lining up with TRBD1. The CDR3 runs 12 residues. Trimming took 9 bases from V and 1 from J; bases not matched to a gene: 1. Germline lookup yields CDR1 LNHNV and CDR2 YYDKDF (reference sequence).